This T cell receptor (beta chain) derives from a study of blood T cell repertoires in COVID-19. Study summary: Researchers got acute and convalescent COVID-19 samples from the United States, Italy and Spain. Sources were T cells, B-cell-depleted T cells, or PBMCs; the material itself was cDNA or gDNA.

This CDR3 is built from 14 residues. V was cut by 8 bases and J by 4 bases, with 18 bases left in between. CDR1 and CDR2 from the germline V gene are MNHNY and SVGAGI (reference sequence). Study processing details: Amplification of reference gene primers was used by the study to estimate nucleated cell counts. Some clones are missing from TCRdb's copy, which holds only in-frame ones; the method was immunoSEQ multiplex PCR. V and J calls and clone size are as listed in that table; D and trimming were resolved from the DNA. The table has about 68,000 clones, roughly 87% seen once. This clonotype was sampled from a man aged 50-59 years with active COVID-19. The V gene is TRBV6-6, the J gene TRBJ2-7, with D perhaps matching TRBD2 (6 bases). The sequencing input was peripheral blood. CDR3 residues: CASAAFGGGYEQYF. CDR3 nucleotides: TGTGCCAGCGCGGCGTTCGGGGGTGGTTACGAGCAGTACTTC.